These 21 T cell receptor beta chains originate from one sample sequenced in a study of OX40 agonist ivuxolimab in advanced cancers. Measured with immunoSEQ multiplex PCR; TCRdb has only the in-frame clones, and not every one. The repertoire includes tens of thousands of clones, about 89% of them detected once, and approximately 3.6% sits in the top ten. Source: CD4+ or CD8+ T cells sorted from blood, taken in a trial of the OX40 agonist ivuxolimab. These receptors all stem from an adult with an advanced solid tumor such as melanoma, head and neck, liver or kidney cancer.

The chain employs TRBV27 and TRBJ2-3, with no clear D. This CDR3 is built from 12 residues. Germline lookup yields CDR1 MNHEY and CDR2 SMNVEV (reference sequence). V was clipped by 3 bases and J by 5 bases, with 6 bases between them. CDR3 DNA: TGTGCCAGCAGTTTCCTGGGAGATACGCAGTATTTT. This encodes CASSFLGDTQYF.

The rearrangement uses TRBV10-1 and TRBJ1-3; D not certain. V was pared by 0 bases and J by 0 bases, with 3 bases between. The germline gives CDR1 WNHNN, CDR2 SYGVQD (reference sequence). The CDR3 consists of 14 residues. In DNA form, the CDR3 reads TGCGCCAGCAGTGAGTCGTACTCTGGAAACACCATATATTTT. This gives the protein CASSESYSGNTIYF.

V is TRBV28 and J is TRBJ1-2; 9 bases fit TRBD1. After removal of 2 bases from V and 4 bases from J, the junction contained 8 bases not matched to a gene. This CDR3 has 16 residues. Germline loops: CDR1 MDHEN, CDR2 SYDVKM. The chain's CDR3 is CASSLLITGGGYGYTF. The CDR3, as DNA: TGTGCCAGCAGTTTACTAATAACAGGGGGCGGCTATGGCTACACCTTC.

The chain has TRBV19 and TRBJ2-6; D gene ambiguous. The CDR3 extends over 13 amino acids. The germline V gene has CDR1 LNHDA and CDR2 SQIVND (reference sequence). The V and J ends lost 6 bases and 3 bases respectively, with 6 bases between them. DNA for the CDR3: TGTGCCAGTAGCAGTCTTGGGGCCAACGTCCTGACTTTC. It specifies CASSSLGANVLTF.

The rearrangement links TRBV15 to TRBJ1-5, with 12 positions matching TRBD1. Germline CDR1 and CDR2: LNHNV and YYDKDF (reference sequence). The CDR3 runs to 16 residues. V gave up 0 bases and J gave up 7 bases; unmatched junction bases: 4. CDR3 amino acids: CATSRDGTGGRQPQHF. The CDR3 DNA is TGTGCCACCAGCAGAGATGGGACAGGGGGCAGACAGCCCCAGCATTTT.

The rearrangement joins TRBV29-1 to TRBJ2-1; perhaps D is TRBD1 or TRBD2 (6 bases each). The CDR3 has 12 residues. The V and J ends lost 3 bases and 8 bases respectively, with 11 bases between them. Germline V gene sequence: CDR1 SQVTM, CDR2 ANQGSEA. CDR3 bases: TGCAGCGTTGAGGGGGGCGGGTATGAGCAGTTCTTC. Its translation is CSVEGGGYEQFF.

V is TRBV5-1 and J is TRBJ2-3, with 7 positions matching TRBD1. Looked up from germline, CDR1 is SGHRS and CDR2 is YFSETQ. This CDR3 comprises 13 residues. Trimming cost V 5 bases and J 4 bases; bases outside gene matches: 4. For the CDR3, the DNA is TGCGCCAGCAGACAGGGGAGCCCAGATACGCAGTATTTT. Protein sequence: CASRQGSPDTQYF.

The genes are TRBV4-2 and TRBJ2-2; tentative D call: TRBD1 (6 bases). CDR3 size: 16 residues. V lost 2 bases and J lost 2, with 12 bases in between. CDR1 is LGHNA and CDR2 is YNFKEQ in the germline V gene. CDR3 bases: TGTGCCAGCAGCCAAACAGGGCTGGGAAACACCGGGGAGCTGTTTTTT. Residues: CASSQTGLGNTGELFF.

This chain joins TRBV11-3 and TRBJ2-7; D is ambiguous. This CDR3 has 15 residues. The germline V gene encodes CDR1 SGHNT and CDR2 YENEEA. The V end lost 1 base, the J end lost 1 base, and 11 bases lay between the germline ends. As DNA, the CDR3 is TGTGCCAGCAGCTTAGGGATAGCTGTATCCTACGAGCAGTACTTC. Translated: CASSLGIAVSYEQYF.

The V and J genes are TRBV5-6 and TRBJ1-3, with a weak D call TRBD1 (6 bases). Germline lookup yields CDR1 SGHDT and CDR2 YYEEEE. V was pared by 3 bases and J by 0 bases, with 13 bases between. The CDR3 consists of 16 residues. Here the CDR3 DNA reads TGTGCCAGCAGCTACAGGGCTCCGAACTCTGGAAACACCATATATTTT. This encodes CASSYRAPNSGNTIYF.

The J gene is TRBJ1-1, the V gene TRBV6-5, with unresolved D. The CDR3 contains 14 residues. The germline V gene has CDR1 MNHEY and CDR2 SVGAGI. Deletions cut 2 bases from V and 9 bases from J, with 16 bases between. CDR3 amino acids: CASSYDSGRRKAFF. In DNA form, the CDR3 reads TGTGCCAGCAGTTACGATTCCGGGAGGCGGAAAGCTTTCTTT.

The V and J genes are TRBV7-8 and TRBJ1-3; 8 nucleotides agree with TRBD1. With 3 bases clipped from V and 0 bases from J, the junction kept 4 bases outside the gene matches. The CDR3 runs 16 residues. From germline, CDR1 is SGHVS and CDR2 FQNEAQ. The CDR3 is CASSLTGAFSGNTIYF. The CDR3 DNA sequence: TGTGCCAGCAGCTTGACAGGGGCCTTCTCTGGAAACACCATATATTTT. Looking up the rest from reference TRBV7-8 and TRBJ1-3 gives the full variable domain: GAGVSQSPRYKVAKRGQDVALRCDPISGHVSLFWYQQALGQGPEFLTYFQNEAQLDKSGLPSDRFFAERPEGSVSTLKIQRTQQEDSAVYLCASSLTGAFSGNTIYFGEGSWLTVV.

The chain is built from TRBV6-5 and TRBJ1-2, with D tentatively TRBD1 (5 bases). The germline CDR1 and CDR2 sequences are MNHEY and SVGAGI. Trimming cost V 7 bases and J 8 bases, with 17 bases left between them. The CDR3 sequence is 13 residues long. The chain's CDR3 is CASTYGGTGGYTF. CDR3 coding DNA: TGTGCCAGCACCTACGGGGGAACGGGGGGCTACACCTTC.

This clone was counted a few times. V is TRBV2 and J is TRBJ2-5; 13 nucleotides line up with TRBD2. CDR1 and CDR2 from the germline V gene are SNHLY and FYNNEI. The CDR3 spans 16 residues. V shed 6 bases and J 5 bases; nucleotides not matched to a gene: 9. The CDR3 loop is CASRGLAGVDEETQYF. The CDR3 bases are TGTGCCAGCAGAGGACTAGCGGGAGTGGACGAGGAGACCCAGTACTTC.

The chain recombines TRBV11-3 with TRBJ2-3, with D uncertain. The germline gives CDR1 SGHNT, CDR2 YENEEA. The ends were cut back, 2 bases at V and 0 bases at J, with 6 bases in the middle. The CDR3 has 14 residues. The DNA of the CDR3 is TGTGCCAGCAGCTTATCGCCTAGCACAGATACGCAGTATTTT. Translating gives CASSLSPSTDTQYF.

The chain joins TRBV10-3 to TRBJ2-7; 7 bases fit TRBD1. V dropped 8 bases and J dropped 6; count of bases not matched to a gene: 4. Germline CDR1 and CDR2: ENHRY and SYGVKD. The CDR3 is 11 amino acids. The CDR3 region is CAIGDSIEQYF. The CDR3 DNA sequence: TGTGCCATCGGGGACAGTATCGAGCAGTACTTC.

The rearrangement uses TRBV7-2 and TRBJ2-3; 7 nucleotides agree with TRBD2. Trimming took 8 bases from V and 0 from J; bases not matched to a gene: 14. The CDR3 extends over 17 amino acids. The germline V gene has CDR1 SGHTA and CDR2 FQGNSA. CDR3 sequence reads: CASQAQDSGLSTDTQYF. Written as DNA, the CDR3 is TGTGCCAGCCAGGCGCAGGATAGCGGGTTAAGCACAGATACGCAGTATTTT.

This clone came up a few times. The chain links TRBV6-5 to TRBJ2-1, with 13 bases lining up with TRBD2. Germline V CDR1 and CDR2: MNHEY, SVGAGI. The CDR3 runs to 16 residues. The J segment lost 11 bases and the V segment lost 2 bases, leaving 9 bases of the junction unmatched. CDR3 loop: CASSYLGLAGVVKQFF. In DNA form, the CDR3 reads TGTGCCAGCAGTTACCTAGGACTAGCGGGAGTTGTAAAGCAGTTCTTC.

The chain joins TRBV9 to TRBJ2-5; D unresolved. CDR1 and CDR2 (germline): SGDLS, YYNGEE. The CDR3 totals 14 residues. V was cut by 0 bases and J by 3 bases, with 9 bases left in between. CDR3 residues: CASSVDLREETQYF. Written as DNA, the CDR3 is TGTGCCAGCAGCGTAGACCTAAGGGAAGAGACCCAGTACTTC.

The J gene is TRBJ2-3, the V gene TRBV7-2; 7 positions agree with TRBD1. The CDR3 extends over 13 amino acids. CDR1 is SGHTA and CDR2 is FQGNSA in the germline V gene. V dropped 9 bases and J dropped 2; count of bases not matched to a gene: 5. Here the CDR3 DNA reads TGTGCCAGTAGGGACAGAAACACAGATACGCAGTATTTT. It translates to CASRDRNTDTQYF. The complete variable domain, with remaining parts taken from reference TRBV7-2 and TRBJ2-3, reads GAGVSQSPSNKVTEKGKDVELRCDPISGHTALYWYRQSLGQGLEFLIYFQGNSAPDKSGLPSDRFSAERTGGSVSTLTIQRTQQEDSAVYLCASRDRNTDTQYFGPGTRLTVL.

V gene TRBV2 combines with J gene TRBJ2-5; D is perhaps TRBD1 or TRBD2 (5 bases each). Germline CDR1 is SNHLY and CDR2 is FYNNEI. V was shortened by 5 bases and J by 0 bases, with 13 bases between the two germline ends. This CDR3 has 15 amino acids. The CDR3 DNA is TGTGCCAGCAGTATTCCGGGACGGTACCAAGAGACCCAGTACTTC. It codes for CASSIPGRYQETQYF.